This T cell receptor (beta chain) was documented in a study of CD8 T cells in ankylosing spondylitis (dated by TCRdb to about 2017). Study-wide context: The study profiled T cell receptor beta repertoires in healthy donors and ankylosing spondylitis patients to find disease-linked TCR variants. The whole study cohort included under 140 healthy donors and 20 to 25 ankylosing spondylitis patients. Peripheral blood was sampled, and synovial fluid was also collected from ankylosing spondylitis patients. Points the paper makes about the study in general: The disease-linked clones had a CD8+ phenotype and were found at relatively low frequencies in peripheral blood. Some motif variants were previously reported in synovial fluid and blood of reactive arthritis patients, suggesting common disease-initiation mechanisms. A TCR beta motif made up of about eight highly homologous amino acid variants appeared to be characteristic of blood from ankylosing spondylitis patients. Significant enrichment of the disease-linked clones was reported in matched synovial fluid samples from ankylosing spondylitis patients.

Relative to germline, V is missing 0 bases and J is missing 2 bases, with 11 bases of the junction outside any gene match. CDR1 LGHNA and CDR2 YSLEER were looked up in the germline V gene. Taken from cysteine to phenylalanine, the CDR3 has 19 residues. Only the CDR3 DNA is retained, 57 bases long and in frame from the first base. The data were produced on an Illumina HiSeq 2500. TCR beta libraries were prepared by quantitative 5'-RACE with molecular barcodes. Turning to the authors' computational methods: To identify disease-linked TCR variants, a new computational method was used, one built on a probabilistic model of VDJ rearrangement. Starting from the raw public reads, TCRdb applied fastp trimming at Q25, assembled clones with MiXCR and retained in-frame beta chains. Entries that share a CDR3 protein sequence are merged under the most common genes and DNA. V and J calls and clone size were set by TCRdb, not the authors. Present in this sample are 270,000 or so distinct CDR3 sequences, 18% of which were seen just once. In total, the top ten clones hold around 30% of the sample.

On this clonotype: It lacks a known antigen. Base qualities were left out, and no much larger clone turns up one base away.

Sequenced material: blood, either unsorted or a sorted T cell fraction (not recorded which). The clonotype was recovered from a male donor with ankylosing spondylitis or in good health (not recorded which). The chain was built from TRBV4-3 and TRBJ2-3, with 10 junctional bases fitting TRBD2. CDR3 reads: CASSQDRAGGLIITDTQYF. In nucleotide form, the sequence is TGCGCCAGCAGCCAAGATCGAGCGGGAGGGCTGATCATCACAGATACGCAGTATTTT.